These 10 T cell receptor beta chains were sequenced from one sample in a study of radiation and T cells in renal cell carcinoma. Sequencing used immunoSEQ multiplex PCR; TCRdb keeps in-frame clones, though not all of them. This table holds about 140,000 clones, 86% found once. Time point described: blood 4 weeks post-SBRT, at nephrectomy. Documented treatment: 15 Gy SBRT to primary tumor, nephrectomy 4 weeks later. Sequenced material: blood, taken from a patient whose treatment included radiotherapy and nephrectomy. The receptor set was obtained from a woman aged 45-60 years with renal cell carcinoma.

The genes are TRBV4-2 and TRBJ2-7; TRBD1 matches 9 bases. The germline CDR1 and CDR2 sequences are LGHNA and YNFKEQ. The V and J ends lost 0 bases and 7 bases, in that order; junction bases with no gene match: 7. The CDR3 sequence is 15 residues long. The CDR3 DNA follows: TGTGCCAGCAGCCAAGATATTGAGACAGGGGGGGAGCAGTACTTC. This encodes CASSQDIETGGEQYF.

The CDR3 bases are TGTGCCAGCAGCTTGGAGGCAGGGAGGGGCTACGAGCAGTACTTC. Protein: CASSLEAGRGYEQYF. This chain connects TRBV5-6 to TRBJ2-7; 7 bases map to TRBD2. CDR3 length: 15 amino acids. Germline values: CDR1 SGHDT, CDR2 YYEEEE. The trim removed 0 bases at V and 3 bases at J, leaving 6 bases unmatched.

CDR3 protein: CASSRSGTGEETQYF. In DNA form, the CDR3 reads TGTGCCAGCAGCCGATCCGGGACAGGGGAGGAGACCCAGTACTTC. J is TRBJ2-5 and V is TRBV5-5; TRBD1 matches 10 bases. CDR1 is SGHKS and CDR2 is YYEKEE in the germline V gene (reference sequence). The V gene end was trimmed by 4 bases and the J gene end by 5 bases; junction bases not matched to a gene: 8. This CDR3 has 15 residues.

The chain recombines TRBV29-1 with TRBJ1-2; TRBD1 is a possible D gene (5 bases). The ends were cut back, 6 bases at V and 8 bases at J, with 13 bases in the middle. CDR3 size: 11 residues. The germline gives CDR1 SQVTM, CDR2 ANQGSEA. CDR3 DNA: TGCAGCGTGGACACAGGCAGCGGCTACACCTTC. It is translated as CSVDTGSGYTF.

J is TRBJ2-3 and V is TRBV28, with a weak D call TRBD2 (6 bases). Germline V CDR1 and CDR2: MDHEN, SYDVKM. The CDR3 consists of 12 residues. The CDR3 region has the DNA TGTGCAACGGGGACTAGCACAGATACGCAGTATTTT. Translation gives CATGTSTDTQYF. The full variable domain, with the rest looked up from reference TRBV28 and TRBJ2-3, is DVKVTQSSRYLVKRTGEKVFLECVQDMDHENMFWYRQDPGLGLRLIYFSYDVKMKEKGDIPEGYSVSREKKERFSLILESASTNQTSMYLCATGTSTDTQYFGPGTRLTVL.

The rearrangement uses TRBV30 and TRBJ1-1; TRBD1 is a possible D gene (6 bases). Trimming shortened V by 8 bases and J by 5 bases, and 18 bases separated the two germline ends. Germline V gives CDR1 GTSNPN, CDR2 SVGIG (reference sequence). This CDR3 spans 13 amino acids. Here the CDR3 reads CAGGRGRQTEAFF. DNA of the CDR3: TGTGCCGGAGGTCGGGGGCGGCAAACTGAAGCTTTCTTT.

The CDR3 coding sequence is TGCGCCAGCAGTGAGTCCCGTAACCCCTTTTACTTC. As protein: CASSESRNPFYF. The chain employs TRBV10-1 and TRBJ2-7; D not certain. The CDR3 has 12 amino acids. Trimming left V 0 bases short and J 13 bases short, with 13 bases between. Germline values: CDR1 WNHNN, CDR2 SYGVQD (reference sequence).

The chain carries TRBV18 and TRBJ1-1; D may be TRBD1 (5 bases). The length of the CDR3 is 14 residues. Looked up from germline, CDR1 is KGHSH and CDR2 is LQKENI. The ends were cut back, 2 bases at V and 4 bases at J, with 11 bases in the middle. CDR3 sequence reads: CASSPDSRSTEAFF. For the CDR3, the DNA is TGTGCCAGCTCACCAGACAGCCGTAGCACTGAAGCTTTCTTT.

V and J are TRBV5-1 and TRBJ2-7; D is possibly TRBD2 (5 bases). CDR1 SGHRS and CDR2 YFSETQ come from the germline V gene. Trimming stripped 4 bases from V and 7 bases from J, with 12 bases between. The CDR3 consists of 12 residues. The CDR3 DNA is TGCGCCAGCAGCCAGGTTGAGGGTGAGCAGTACTTC. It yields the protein CASSQVEGEQYF.

The CDR3 DNA is TGTGCCACTCGGATCCTACCGAACACCGGGGAGCTGTTTTTT. Translated: CATRILPNTGELFF. V is TRBV6-1 and J is TRBJ2-2; D not certain. This CDR3 contains 14 residues. Trimming pared 10 bases from V and 0 bases from J, leaving 12 bases between. Germline lookup yields CDR1 MNHNS and CDR2 SASEGT.